The 3 T cell receptor beta chains presented below share a single source sample, sequenced in a study of cytomegalovirus exposure and HLA in healthy donors. Measured with immunoSEQ multiplex PCR; TCRdb has only the in-frame clones, and not every one. The sample yields approximately 260,000 clones, 70% to 90% seen once. Material for sequencing was PBMCs. Source of these receptors: a woman aged 18-35 years in good health and CMV-seronegative.

This clone was picked up one time. This chain joins TRBV5-1 and TRBJ2-5; TRBD2 aligns across 7 bases. Trimming took 6 bases from V and 2 from J; bases not matched to a gene: 4. Germline assignment: CDR1 SGHRS and CDR2 YFSETQ. The CDR3 has 13 residues. Written as DNA, the CDR3 is TGCGCCAGCAAGCCGGGACTACAAGAGACCCAGTACTTC. Translation gives CASKPGLQETQYF.

V is TRBV5-1 and J is TRBJ1-1, with 8 bases fitting TRBD1. J gave up 4 bases and V 4 bases, and 6 bases lay outside the gene matches. The germline V gene encodes CDR1 SGHRS and CDR2 YFSETQ. The CDR3 extends over 14 amino acids. The CDR3 reads CASSQTGVGTEAFF. As DNA, the CDR3 is TGCGCCAGCAGCCAGACAGGGGTGGGCACTGAAGCTTTCTTT.

This clone appeared once. The V call is TRBV27, the J call TRBJ1-2, with 9 nucleotides matching TRBD1. Germline values: CDR1 MNHEY, CDR2 SMNVEV (reference sequence). V lost 4 bases to trimming and J lost 6 bases; unmatched junction nucleotides: 6. The CDR3 has 14 residues. CDR3 region: CASSSGQGRDGYTF. In DNA, the CDR3 is TGTGCCAGCAGTTCGGGACAGGGTAGGGATGGCTACACCTTC.